What follows are 10 T cell receptor beta chains derived from one specimen sequenced in a study of CD8 T cells in ankylosing spondylitis. Using its own MiXCR run on the 5' RACE reads, TCRdb lists one record per CDR3 protein. Here the sample spans approximately 200,000 distinct CDR3 sequences, under 15% being singletons. Sequencing input: blood, either unsorted or a sorted T cell fraction (not recorded which). The receptors were gathered from a female donor with ankylosing spondylitis or in good health (not recorded which).

This clonotype was observed a few times. The genes are TRBV4-3 and TRBJ1-1, with D possibly matching TRBD1 (6 bases). V lost 2 bases, J lost 4 bases, and 14 bases lay in between. Germline-derived CDR1 and CDR2 are LGHNA and YSLEER. The CDR3 contains 15 residues. The CDR3 DNA reads TGCGCCAGCAGCCAAAACTCAGGGGACGGCACTGAAGCTTTCTTT. Protein product: CASSQNSGDGTEAFF.

This clonotype was counted many times. V gene TRBV4-1 combines with J gene TRBJ2-7; the match to TRBD2 covers 8 bases. This CDR3 has 14 amino acids. V gave up 5 bases and J gave up 2 bases; unmatched junction bases: 5. Germline V lookup: CDR1 MGHRA, CDR2 YSYEKL. The CDR3 region is CASSAGGGAYEQYF. CDR3 sequence (DNA): TGCGCCAGCAGCGCCGGGGGGGGCGCCTACGAGCAGTACTTC.

This clonotype was found a few times. The chain combines TRBV5-1 with TRBJ2-1; weak D call: TRBD2 (6 bases). The CDR3 is 14 residues long. From germline, CDR1 is SGHRS and CDR2 YFSETQ. Trimming left V 2 bases short and J 9 bases short, with 15 bases between. DNA for the CDR3: TGCGCCAGCAGCTTTCAAGCTAGCGTGGGTGAGCAGTTCTTC. It specifies CASSFQASVGEQFF. Full variable domain (outside the CDR3, taken from reference TRBV5-1 and TRBJ2-1): KAGVTQTPRYLIKTRGQQVTLSCSPISGHRSVSWYQQTPGQGLQFLFEYFSETQRNKGNFPGRFSGRQFSNSRSEMNVSTLELGDSALYLCASSFQASVGEQFFGPGTRLTVL.

J is TRBJ1-5 and V is TRBV10-2; 7 nucleotides agree with TRBD1. This CDR3 has 16 residues. V shed 0 bases and J 1 base; nucleotides not matched to a gene: 3. CDR1 WSHSY and CDR2 SAAADI come from the germline V gene. Here the CDR3 DNA reads TGCGCCAGCAGTGAGTCGAGCAGGGGGAGCAATCAGCCCCAGCATTTT. Translation gives CASSESSRGSNQPQHF.

This clonotype has a count of ten or more. The chain joins TRBV5-1 to TRBJ2-1, with 13 nucleotides matching TRBD2. V dropped 0 bases and J dropped 8; count of bases not matched to a gene: 5. This CDR3 comprises 16 residues. Germline assignment: CDR1 SGHRS and CDR2 YFSETQ. CDR3 amino acids: CASSLGTSGRYDEQFF. CDR3 sequence (DNA): TGCGCCAGCAGCTTGGGGACTAGCGGGAGATATGATGAGCAGTTCTTC.

This chain links TRBV7-8 with TRBJ2-1; a possible D gene is TRBD1 (5 bases). Trimming cost V 7 bases and J 1 base, with 14 bases left between them. The CDR3 length is 15 residues. CDR1 is SGHVS and CDR2 is FQNEAQ in the germline V gene. The CDR3 spells CASIPIRGSYNEQFF. The DNA of the CDR3 is TGTGCCAGCATCCCAATTAGGGGTTCCTACAATGAGCAGTTCTTC.

This clonotype was observed many times. The chain employs TRBV6-1 and TRBJ1-5; D remains unclear. This CDR3 is 14 amino acids long. Germline CDR1 and CDR2: MNHNS and SASEGT. The germline V and J ends were trimmed by 6 bases and 0 bases, with 9 bases remaining between them. The CDR3, as DNA: TGTGCCAGCAGAAGGACGGTTAGCAATCAGCCCCAGCATTTT. Its translation is CASRRTVSNQPQHF.

As concerns this clonotype: Given a much more abundant clone one base away, this may be a read error. The rearrangement uses TRBV7-6 and TRBJ2-1; no clear D gene. Trimming took 8 bases from V and 4 from J, leaving 15 bases between them. The CDR3 runs to 14 residues. CDR1 SGHVS and CDR2 FNYEAQ come from the germline V gene. CDR3 in DNA: TGTGCCAGCGGCTCGCAGAGGAAGTACAATGAGCAGTTCTTC. As protein: CASGSQRKYNEQFF.

The gene calls are TRBV5-6 and TRBJ2-3; TRBD2 aligns across 10 bases. The junction had 5 bases not matched to a gene; V was cut back by 4 bases and J by 0 bases. CDR1 and CDR2 from the germline V gene are SGHDT and YYEEEE. CDR3 length equals 16 residues. The CDR3 reads CASSAGTSVSTDTQYF. CDR3 in DNA: TGTGCCAGCAGCGCCGGGACTAGCGTTAGCACAGATACGCAGTATTTT.

The table lists this clonotype with a few counts. CDR3 coding DNA: TGTGCCAGCAGCCAAGTGGGACAGGGGGGCGATGAGCAGTTCTTC. Residues: CASSQVGQGGDEQFF. The chain joins TRBV4-2 to TRBJ2-1, with 11 nucleotides matching TRBD1. CDR1 is LGHNA, CDR2 YNFKEQ, per germline. The CDR3 loop spans 15 amino acids. After removal of 1 base from V and 8 bases from J, the junction contained 4 bases not matched to a gene.